The clone carrying this TCR beta chain has just a few counts. Antigen unknown. Germline CDR1 is SEHNR and CDR2 is FQNEAQ (reference sequence). After removal of 5 bases from V and 7 bases from J, the junction contained 14 bases not matched to a gene. This CDR3 region has 17 residues. The sample comes from a study of T cells after yellow fever vaccination. Study observations and caveats: A secondary response was less intense yet reached its peak sooner, at day 5 versus 15. A minor fraction of clonotypes spanned both CD4 and CD8 compartments. The study noted that FACS-sorted repertoires could contain abundant clonotypes contaminating from the bulk population.

Via MiXCR, TCRdb re-called the 5' RACE reads, giving one row per CDR3 protein. Here the sample spans about 240,000 distinct CDR3 sequences, 6.9% being singletons. The specimen comprised CD4+ T cells sorted from PBMCs, sampled 15 days after the yellow fever booster vaccination. The clonotype comes from a man aged 30 to 39 who received the YFV17D yellow fever vaccine. J is TRBJ2-1 and V is TRBV7-9, with 10 bases that match TRBD2. The CDR3 spells CASSPNQGLAGENEQFF. DNA of the CDR3: TGTGCCAGCAGCCCAAATCAGGGGCTAGCGGGAGAGAATGAGCAGTTCTTC.